This entry concerns a single T cell receptor (beta chain). The antigen is not known. The template for TCR beta VDJ and CDR3 sequence profiling was genomic DNA. In TCRdb, the reads were re-called with MiXCR into one record per CDR3 protein. The sample carries 200,000 to 300,000 distinct CDR3 sequences, roughly 80% recorded once. There are 16 residues in the CDR3. CDR1 and CDR2 (germline): SGHTA, FQGNSA. The junction had 9 bases not matched to a gene; V was cut back by 0 bases and J by 8 bases. This specimen belongs to a study of CD8+CD57+ T cells in acquired aplastic anemia. Whole-study context: The mean DNA yield obtained from sorted CD4+ and CD8+ cells came to roughly 3.4 ug. Study-level points and caveats: Patients and controls shared under 35 CD8+ CDR3 sequences, highly expressed in patients.

Those patients picked for sequencing had displayed CD8+CD57+ cell expansion on flow cytometry. The patients, all of them, had severe acquired aplastic anemia. Patient blood was sampled before any therapy had been received. The sequence was collected from a human donor with aplastic anemia. V is TRBV7-2 and J is TRBJ2-1; 8 bases are shared with TRBD2. Sequencing was carried out using sorted CD4+, CD8+, or CD8+CD57+ T cells (not recorded which) from PBMCs. The CDR3 here is CASSLAGGGGTDEQFF. The CDR3 DNA follows: TGTGCCAGCAGCTTAGCGGGAGGCGGGGGGACGGATGAGCAGTTCTTC.